This TCR beta chain was retrieved from a study of identical twins (dated by TCRdb to the mid-2010s). Concerning the study at large: To test whether fetal clonotypes persist, this study deep-sequenced TCR alpha and beta repertoires from monozygotic twins, from unrelated adults of various ages, and from cord blood. To rule out contamination, the twin experiments were replicated at different times with different library preparation protocols. The investigation overall reported the following: Because the same donors could not be followed over many years, the conclusions depended on cross-sectional statistical analysis. In beta out-of-frame sequences, excess twin sharing was weaker, because having fewer shared sequences lowered the signal-to-noise ratio. Out-of-frame TCR alpha sequences shared between twins showed an excess of low generation-probability sequences compared with coincidental sharing between unrelated individuals. Abundant cord blood beta clonotypes carried fewer insertions; young adult naive repertoires showed a weaker similar trend, while memory repertoires showed none. Zero-insertion analyses could be partly confounded by invariant T cells such as MAIT and iNKT, although diverse VJ usage argued against such confounding for most clonotypes. In monozygotic twins, recombination models systematically underestimated out-of-frame TCR alpha sharing, but the models matched the sharing seen between unrelated individuals.

Library method: 5' RACE. Instrument on record: Illumina HiSeq 2000. A universal primer binding site was introduced by template switching, and a unique molecular identifier was present in the final cDNA, enabling accurate counting of TCR cDNA molecules. Specific primers in the conserved constant-segment region were used to synthesize first-strand cDNA for TCR alpha and beta chains. To control for contamination, every cDNA library carried two barcodes: a SMART-Mk sample barcode plus Illumina barcodes. TruSeq adapter sequences along with Illumina sample barcodes were introduced in two successive PCR steps. The TCR alpha and beta cDNA libraries were sequenced on the Illumina HiSeq platform using custom primers. As for the authors' bioinformatics: Raw reads were processed with MiGEC to extract unique molecular identifiers, and MiXCR was used to determine CDR3 positions. Recombination models were inferred per individual with the repgenHMM and IGoR tools using an EM algorithm. Shared clonotype analysis was performed with the tcR package in R, normalizing sharing by the product of cloneset sizes. To study raw recombination without the effects of thymic and clonal selection, out-of-frame nonproductive sequences were analyzed. TCRdb handled the public reads itself, with Q25 trimming in fastp and clone calling in MiXCR, and kept productive beta chains. Rows matching on CDR3 protein sequence are summarized as one entry with the most common DNA and genes. TCRdb's processing, not the authors' own work, is the source of the V and J calls. The sample profile shows 600,000 to 700,000 distinct CDR3 sequences; roughly 20% of them were found once. Around 4.5% of the sample comes from the top ten.

The CDR3, from cysteine to phenylalanine, totals 15 residues. Only the CDR3 part of the read is kept: 45 bases, read in frame from the first base. V is clipped by 8 bases and J by 6 bases, and the sequence between their germline boundaries is 20 bases long. CDR1 is given as SGHVS and CDR2 as FNYEAQ, both from the germline V gene. There are many counts of this clonotype. Its target antigen remains unknown. The record has no base qualities; no much larger clone is one base away. Every donor in the study was a healthy Caucasian. The twin cohort consisted of three pairs of female monozygotic twins, all aged about 18 to 30 years. Peripheral blood mononuclear cells were the source from which RNA for the TCR libraries was isolated. These same records also appear under a second study, on T cells expressing NK-cell markers. The second study's paper adds: Roughly 8 donors provided sorted CD3+CD56+NKG2C+, CD3+CD56+NKG2C- and CD3+CD56-NKG2C+ T-cell subsets, whose TCR beta-chain repertoires were profiled. Among the eight sequenced donors, seven were HCMV-seropositive and one was HCMV-seronegative. To restrict sorting to alphabetaTCR-expressing T cells, an anti-gammadeltaTCR antibody was added in several experiments. In six donors, the dominant CD3+CD56+NKG2C+ clonotypes ranked among the top 10 CD8+ clonotypes, making up about 1.0-7.0% of CD8+ T cells. Those dominant clonotypes were again the most abundant among CD3+CD56-NKG2C+ cells in several donors, at about 25-65%. Whether the expanded NKG2C-expressing T cell clones were specific for HCMV antigens was left unclear. The eight sequenced donors were randomly selected healthy volunteers, three men and five women. A commercial ELISA kit detecting HCMV-specific IgG in serum was used to determine HCMV serostatus. Bulk peripheral blood T-cell repertoires were additionally sequenced from unsorted PBMC for about six donors. MIGEC was used to demultiplex reads and group reads by UMI, and MiTCR was used to assemble and quantify clonotypes. To remove erroneous sequences, TCR cDNA sequences were retained only when supported by two or more reads. Downstream repertoire analysis used the tcR package, and clonotypes were matched across fractions by CDR3 nucleotide sequence plus V segment. VDJmatch was used to annotate antigen specificity against VDJdb, with one amino acid substitution in CDR3 permitted.

This TCR came from a woman between 18 and 29 years old in good health. Material for sequencing was PBMCs. The chain is assembled from TRBV7-6 and TRBJ2-1, and TRBD1 may be the D gene, going by 6 matching bases. This receptor has the CDR3 CASSDKGQLFNEQFF. The nucleotide sequence is TGTGCCAGCTCCGATAAAGGACAGCTGTTCAATGAGCAGTTCTTC.